This T cell receptor (beta chain) was observed in a study of blood T cell repertoires in COVID-19. About the research overall: Samples of COVID-19 (acute and convalescent) were obtained from the United States, Italy and Spain. T cells, B-cell-depleted T cells, or PBMCs supplied cDNA or gDNA.

V was pared by 4 bases and J by 7 bases, with 20 bases between. Germline lookup yields CDR1 LNHDA and CDR2 SQIVND (reference sequence). The CDR3 is 15 residues long. Source study methods: By means of reference gene primer amplification, nucleated cell counts were estimated. TCRdb keeps only in-frame clones here, not all; method: immunoSEQ multiplex PCR. Clonal size and the V and J genes are those of that table, whereas D and trimming came from the DNA. The data show more than 250,000 clones, 70% to 90% seen once. What was sequenced was peripheral blood. The genes are TRBV19 and TRBJ2-7, with a weak D call TRBD1 (5 bases). The clonotype originates from a woman aged 30 to 39 who had recovered from COVID-19. CDR3 sequence (DNA): TGTGCCAGTAGTAGAATGGGGCCGAGCTCTACAGAGCAGTACTTC. Its translation: CASSRMGPSSTEQYF. Combining the CDR3 with reference TRBV19 and TRBJ2-7 gives the whole variable domain DGGITQSPKYLFRKEGQNVTLSCEQNLNHDAMYWYRQDPGQGLRLIYYSQIVNDFQKGDIAEGYSVSREKKESFPLTVTSAQKNPTAFYLCASSRMGPSSTEQYFGPGTRLTVT.